This TCR beta chain was identified in a study of CD8 T cells in ankylosing spondylitis. Study observations and caveats: The clones that were linked to disease were reported to be significantly enriched in matched synovial fluid samples from ankylosing spondylitis patients. Apparently characteristic of ankylosing spondylitis blood was a TCR beta motif (about 8 highly homologous variants).

The CDR3 length is 13 residues. V was shortened by 4 bases and J by 1 base, with 10 bases between the two germline ends. Germline V gene data show CDR1 as DFQATT and CDR2 as SNEGSKA (reference sequence). With molecular barcodes, quantitative 5'-RACE was used to make the TCR beta libraries. TCRdb used MiXCR to reprocess the 5' RACE reads, holding one entry per CDR3 protein. The repertoire includes roughly 440,000 distinct CDR3 sequences, roughly 15% of them detected once, and about 0.94% sits in the top ten. On this clonotype: Its antigen is undetermined.

This sequence joins TRBV20-1 and TRBJ1-1; D is possibly TRBD1 (5 bases). The receptor comes from a male donor with ankylosing spondylitis. The sequenced material came from blood, either unsorted or a sorted T cell fraction (not recorded which). The CDR3 coding sequence is TGCAGTGCTAATAGGGGCCGGAACACTGAAGCTTTCTTT. It codes for CSANRGRNTEAFF.